One T cell receptor (beta chain) is described in this entry. These data are taken from a study of blood T cell repertoires in COVID-19. Background on the study: The United States, Italy and Spain supplied acute and convalescent COVID-19 samples. Sources were T cells, B-cell-depleted T cells, or PBMCs; the material itself was cDNA or gDNA.

The junction had 6 bases not matched to a gene; V was cut back by 3 bases and J by 3 bases. Germline V CDR1 and CDR2: LNHDA, SQIVND (reference sequence). The CDR3 covers 15 residues. As originally analysed: Researchers report that nucleated cell counts were estimated from reference gene primer amplification. The protocol was immunoSEQ multiplex PCR, while the TCRdb copy is restricted to in-frame clones and leaves out a portion. V and J calls and clone size are given by that table; D and trimming were obtained from the DNA. Found here are 100,000 to 120,000 clones, about 85% of them singletons; the top ten hold 3.4%.

The sequence derives from a middle-aged man with acute or convalescent COVID-19. The chain combines TRBV19 with TRBJ2-7; TRBD1 matches 9 bases. Sequencing input: peripheral blood. The CDR3 spells CASSIRETGGYEQYF. The CDR3 DNA is TGTGCCAGTAGTATTAGGGAGACAGGGGGCTACGAGCAGTACTTC.